Listed below are T cell receptor beta chains from one sample, sequenced in a study of blood T cell repertoires in COVID-19. Libraries were prepared by immunoSEQ multiplex PCR; TCRdb keeps only in-frame clonotypes and omits some of them. The sample contains some 190,000 clones, 65% to 85% of which appear only once. Sequencing was performed on PBMCs or T cells enriched from blood (not recorded which). The receptors here all came from a young man with acute COVID-19. CDR3s include the opening cysteine and the closing phenylalanine or tryptophan. A D gene is named only where the DNA matches it firmly. Size tells how often a clone was seen (once, few, many) or the class of an expanded clone, and some rows leave it out.

CASSKVGRNYGYTF TGTGCCAGCAGCAAAGTCGGCAGGAACTATGGCTACACCTTC once TRBV21-1 - TRBJ1-2
CASSQTNYGYTF TGTGCCAGCAGCCAAACTAACTATGGCTACACCTTC - TRBV7-9 - TRBJ1-2
CASSKGRGGYTF TGTGCCAGCAGCAAGGGCCGAGGGGGCTACACCTTC - TRBV14 - TRBJ1-2
CASSSTLRDRSYYTF TGTGCCAGCTCATCTACTCTAAGGGACAGGAGCTACTACACCTTC - TRBV18 TRBD1 TRBJ1-2
CAWSRLAGALRGNIQYF TGTGCCTGGAGCCGACTAGCGGGGGCCCTGAGGGGAAACATTCAGTACTTC - TRBV30 TRBD2 TRBJ2-4
CASSVGQGGTGELFF TGCGCCAGCAGCGTGGGACAGGGTGGCACCGGGGAGCTGTTTTTT - TRBV5-1 TRBD1 TRBJ2-2
CASSSLDSDLNYGYTF TGCGCCAGCAGCTCCTTGGACAGCGATCTTAACTATGGCTACACCTTC - TRBV5-1 - TRBJ1-2
CASSRATYNEQFF TGTGCCAGCTCACGTGCCACTTACAATGAGCAGTTCTTC many TRBV18 - TRBJ2-1
CAWSVDGTGNQPQHF TGTGCCTGGAGTGTAGATGGGACAGGCAATCAGCCCCAGCATTTT - TRBV30 TRBD1 TRBJ1-5
CASNIRTGGDEQYF TGCGCCAGCAACATAAGGACAGGGGGGGACGAGCAGTACTTC - TRBV5-1 TRBD1 TRBJ2-7
CAISVSRDNSRSFDTEAFF TGTGCCATCAGTGTGTCTAGGGACAACAGCAGGAGTTTCGACACTGAAGCTTTCTTT - TRBV10-3 - TRBJ1-1
CASMGLAGNTGELFF TGTGCCAGCATGGGGCTAGCGGGGAACACCGGGGAGCTGTTTTTT - TRBV6-5 TRBD2 TRBJ2-2
CASSSGVQPQHF TGTGCCAGCAGCTCAGGGGTTCAGCCCCAGCATTTT - TRBV7-9 - TRBJ1-5
CASSPGTLNTEAFF TGTGCCAGTAGCCCCGGGACACTGAACACTGAAGCTTTCTTT - TRBV19 - TRBJ1-1
CASSPPGQGAITGELFF TGTGCCAGCAGCCCGCCGGGACAGGGGGCAATAACCGGGGAGCTGTTTTTT few TRBV5-4 TRBD1 TRBJ2-2
CASSPKDSPNTEAFF TGTGCCAGCAGCCCAAAGGACAGTCCTAACACTGAAGCTTTCTTT - TRBV7-3 - TRBJ1-1
CASSATAGGSYEQYF TGTGCCAGCAGCGCCACCGCCGGCGGCTCCTACGAGCAGTACTTC - TRBV9 - TRBJ2-7
CASSPGGSGGNEQFF TGTGCCAGCTCGCCCGGAGGTAGCGGGGGAAATGAGCAGTTCTTC once TRBV18 TRBD2 TRBJ2-1
CASSLEGGQGTDTQYF TGTGCCAGCAGCTTAGAGGGGGGGCAGGGGACAGATACGCAGTATTTT - TRBV7-6 - TRBJ2-3
CASSPQADQNTGELFF TGTGCCAGCAGCCCACAAGCGGACCAGAACACCGGGGAGCTGTTTTTT - TRBV7-3 - TRBJ2-2
CASGLERQFEAFF TGTGCTAGTGGTTTGGAAAGACAGTTTGAAGCTTTCTTT - TRBV12-5 - TRBJ1-1
CASSPGDLSYGYTF TGTGCCAGCAGTCCCGGGGACTTATCCTATGGCTACACCTTC - TRBV28 - TRBJ1-2
CASRAGTTTDTQYF TGCGCCAGCAGGGCCGGGACTACCACAGATACGCAGTATTTT - TRBV5-1 TRBD2 TRBJ2-3
CASSLGSEGRNQPQHF TGTGCCAGCAGCTTAGGCTCGGAGGGGAGGAATCAGCCCCAGCATTTT - TRBV7-9 - TRBJ1-5
CASKVGQYTEAFF TGTGCCAGCAAAGTGGGACAATACACTGAAGCTTTCTTT - TRBV27 - TRBJ1-1